These 31 T cell receptor beta chains originate from one sample sequenced in a study of blood T cell repertoires in COVID-19 (TCRdb year 2020). The library was built by means of the immunoSEQ multiplex PCR assay. TCRdb stores this immuneACCESS table with in-frame sequences only. Part of the clones is absent; in the studies checked, under half of the shortfall reflects unresolved V genes, and no reason is known for the rest. The sample records about 220,000 clones, around four fifths of which are singletons. The top ten constitute 7% to 10% of the sample. Sequenced input: peripheral blood. The receptors come from a woman between 50 and 59 years old with acute or convalescent COVID-19.

The chain links TRBV6-5 to TRBJ2-2; D might be TRBD1 (5 bases). The CDR3 runs 14 residues. Deletions cut 5 bases from V and 6 bases from J, with 13 bases between. Germline CDR1 and CDR2: MNHEY and SVGAGI. The DNA of the CDR3 is TGTGCCAGCAGTCCCCCCCCAGGGCCCGGGGAGCTGTTTTTT. As protein: CASSPPPGPGELFF.

The chain has TRBV7-6 and TRBJ1-4, with a possible D match to TRBD1 (6 bases). The germline gives CDR1 SGHVS, CDR2 FNYEAQ. CDR3 size: 16 residues. V gave up 1 base and J gave up 6 bases, with 15 bases separating them. The CDR3: CASSLDLRDTDEKLFF. CDR3 nucleotide sequence: TGTGCCAGCAGCTTAGATTTACGGGACACCGATGAAAAACTGTTTTTT. The full variable domain, with the rest looked up from reference TRBV7-6 and TRBJ1-4, is GAGVSQSPRYKVTKRGQDVALRCDPISGHVSLYWYRQALGQGPEFLTYFNYEAQQDKSGLPNDRFSAERPEGSISTLTIQRTEQRDSAMYRCASSLDLRDTDEKLFFGSGTQLSVL.

The rearrangement links TRBV15 to TRBJ2-3; 14 nucleotides align to TRBD2. This CDR3 is 18 amino acids long. Unmatched junction bases numbered 8, after V lost 2 bases and J lost 4 bases. Germline assignment: CDR1 LNHNV and CDR2 YYDKDF (reference sequence). Here the CDR3 reads CATSRKTGLAGVADTQYF. The CDR3, as DNA: TGTGCCACCAGCAGAAAAACGGGACTAGCGGGAGTGGCAGATACGCAGTATTTT.

The gene calls are TRBV30 and TRBJ2-5; a weak D match, TRBD2 (6 bases). Germline assignment: CDR1 GTSNPN and CDR2 SVGIG (reference sequence). The CDR3 has 15 amino acids. Trimming pared 0 bases from V and 4 bases from J, leaving 15 bases between. The CDR3 loop is CAWSVGRGQRETQYF. The CDR3 DNA reads as TGTGCCTGGAGTGTCGGGCGGGGCCAGAGAGAGACCCAGTACTTC.

The chain combines TRBV24-1 with TRBJ2-3, with 7 bases that match TRBD2. V was clipped by 5 bases and J by 1 base; unmatched bases: 14. The CDR3 spans 18 residues. The V gene's germline CDR1 is KGHDR and CDR2 SFDVKD. The CDR3 protein is CATSARGWGSGGTDTQYF. The CDR3 nucleotides read TGTGCCACCAGTGCCCGCGGTTGGGGAAGCGGGGGCACAGATACGCAGTATTTT.

The CDR3 nucleotides are TGCGCCAGCAGTGAGACAGGGATACCCTACGAGCAGTACTTC. Residues: CASSETGIPYEQYF. The rearrangement links TRBV5-1 to TRBJ2-7, with TRBD1 matching 7 bases. The CDR3 consists of 14 residues. Germline CDR1 reads SGHRS; CDR2 reads YFSETQ. The V and J ends lost 5 bases and 2 bases, in that order; junction bases with no gene match: 7.

Concerning this clone: Within the sample, other DNA sequences also encode this same CDR3. The V and J genes are TRBV5-1 and TRBJ1-6, with 7 bases identical to TRBD1. Looked up from germline, CDR1 is SGHRS and CDR2 is YFSETQ. This CDR3 region has 14 residues. The J segment lost 7 bases and the V segment lost 5 bases, leaving 6 bases of the junction unmatched. CDR3 protein: CASRGGQNNSPLHF. CDR3 DNA: TGCGCCAGCAGGGGGGGACAGAACAATTCACCCCTCCACTTT.

This rearrangement joins TRBV12-3 or TRBV12-4 to TRBJ1-5; the match to TRBD1 covers 9 bases. The junction had 2 bases not matched to a gene; V was cut back by 6 bases and J by 5 bases. The CDR3 extends over 13 amino acids. In DNA form, the CDR3 reads TGTGCCAGCAGGGGACAGGGCTATCAGCCCCAGCATTTT. It is translated as CASRGQGYQPQHF.

V is TRBV28 and J is TRBJ2-7; 9 nucleotides line up with TRBD2. This CDR3 has 18 amino acids. The V gene's germline CDR1 is MDHEN and CDR2 SYDVKM. V shed 5 bases, J shed 0 bases, and the junction held 14 bases outside the gene matches. The CDR3, as DNA: TGTGCCAGCAGTCCCTCGAGTAGCGGGAGTGGGAGCTCCTACGAGCAGTACTTC. Its translation: CASSPSSSGSGSSYEQYF.

The genes are TRBV24-1 and TRBJ2-1; TRBD2 matches 12 bases. V lost 8 bases and J lost 8; bases outside the gene matches: 6. The V gene's germline CDR1 is KGHDR and CDR2 SFDVKD. The CDR3 is made up of 14 amino acids. DNA for the CDR3: TGTGCCACCAATACGGCTAGCGGGAGGGATGAGCAGTTCTTC. Amino acid sequence: CATNTASGRDEQFF.

This clone was detected once. The chain carries TRBV6-5 and TRBJ2-5; TRBD1 is a possible D gene (6 bases). V was shortened by 6 bases and J by 4 bases, with 15 bases between the two germline ends. CDR1 is MNHEY, CDR2 SVGAGI, per germline. CDR3 length: 14 amino acids. In DNA form, the CDR3 reads TGTGCCAGCAGGAGAGATTCCAGGGGAGAGACCCAGTACTTC. Protein: CASRRDSRGETQYF.

V usage is TRBV14 and J usage is TRBJ2-7, with D tentatively TRBD1 (6 bases). Trimming pared 2 bases from V and 6 bases from J, leaving 17 bases between. The CDR3 spans 15 residues. Germline CDR1 is SGHDN and CDR2 is FVKESK. The CDR3 reads CASSQYETGRGEQYF. The CDR3 DNA is TGTGCCAGCAGCCAATATGAAACAGGGCGAGGCGAGCAGTACTTC.

The J gene is TRBJ2-5, the V gene TRBV3-1 (or the pseudogene TRBV3-2), with TRBD2 matching over 7 bases. V shed 1 base, J shed 2 bases, and the junction held 16 bases outside the gene matches. The CDR3 covers 19 residues. Germline CDR1 is LGHDT and CDR2 is YNNKEL (reference sequence). CDR3 in amino acids: CASSQGRGEQLDYQETQYF. The CDR3 DNA reads as TGTGCCAGCAGCCAAGGTCGGGGGGAGCAACTCGACTATCAAGAGACCCAGTACTTC.

With regard to this clone: The identical CDR3 is also encoded by other nucleotide sequences in the sample. The V gene is TRBV6-5, the J gene TRBJ2-3; maybe TRBD2 (5 bases). V was shortened by 2 bases and J by 0 bases, with 6 bases between the two germline ends. Germline lookup yields CDR1 MNHEY and CDR2 SVGAGI. The CDR3 extends over 14 amino acids. CDR3: CASSYRESTDTQYF. The CDR3 nucleotides read TGTGCCAGCAGTTACCGGGAAAGCACAGATACGCAGTATTTT.

The rearrangement joins TRBV10-1 to TRBJ1-1; D perhaps matches TRBD1 (5 bases). The CDR3 covers 13 residues. The germline gives CDR1 WNHNN, CDR2 SYGVQD (reference sequence). Deletions cut 8 bases from V and 5 bases from J, with 15 bases between. This chain's CDR3 is CASGGTKGTEAFF. Written as DNA, the CDR3 is TGCGCCAGCGGCGGGACGAAAGGGACTGAAGCTTTCTTT.

The table lists this clone with a few counts. The V and J genes are TRBV7-6 and TRBJ1-3; D possibly corresponds to TRBD1 (5 bases). Germline CDR1 reads SGHVS; CDR2 reads FNYEAQ. V lost 5 bases and J lost 4, with 15 bases in between. There are 15 residues in the CDR3. The DNA of the CDR3 is TGTGCCAGCAGCCCCCGCGGGGGTGAGGGAAACACCATATATTTT. Its translation: CASSPRGGEGNTIYF. Combining the CDR3 with reference TRBV7-6 and TRBJ1-3 gives the whole variable domain GAGVSQSPRYKVTKRGQDVALRCDPISGHVSLYWYRQALGQGPEFLTYFNYEAQQDKSGLPNDRFSAERPEGSISTLTIQRTEQRDSAMYRCASSPRGGEGNTIYFGEGSWLTVV.

The chain joins TRBV20-1 to TRBJ1-5; D unclear. This CDR3 contains 14 residues. Germline loops: CDR1 DFQATT, CDR2 SNEGSKA (reference sequence). Trimming took 3 bases from V and 5 from J, leaving 14 bases between them. CDR3 protein: CSASFGRNYQPQHF. The DNA of the CDR3 is TGCAGTGCTAGTTTCGGGAGGAACTATCAGCCCCAGCATTTT.

This rearrangement joins TRBV27 to TRBJ1-4, with 8 nucleotides matching TRBD1. The ends lost 6 bases at V and 7 bases at J; junction bases unmatched: 1. Germline values: CDR1 MNHEY, CDR2 SMNVEV (reference sequence). The CDR3 is 12 amino acids. For the CDR3, the DNA is TGTGCCAGCAGCAGGGGGCGTGAAAAACTGTTTTTT. This codes for CASSRGREKLFF.

The chain couples TRBV10-3 to TRBJ2-7; TRBD1 matches at 9 bases. V lost 3 bases to trimming and J lost 2 bases; unmatched junction nucleotides: 8. The germline V gene has CDR1 ENHRY and CDR2 SYGVKD. The CDR3 sequence is 16 residues long. CDR3: CAISDLGTGRAYEQYF. The CDR3 nucleotides are TGTGCCATCAGTGACCTTGGGACAGGGAGGGCCTACGAGCAGTACTTC.

The chain combines TRBV5-6 with TRBJ2-1; 9 bases map to TRBD2. There are 16 residues in the CDR3. Germline V gene sequence: CDR1 SGHDT, CDR2 YYEEEE. The J segment lost 5 bases and the V segment lost 0 bases, leaving 6 bases of the junction unmatched. CDR3 bases: TGTGCCAGCAGCTTGGTGCGCGGGAGGGGGAACAATGAGCAGTTCTTC. Protein product: CASSLVRGRGNNEQFF.

The rearrangement joins TRBV10-3 to TRBJ1-1, with 7 bases matching TRBD1. Germline-derived CDR1 and CDR2 are ENHRY and SYGVKD. CDR3 length equals 19 residues. The J segment lost 0 bases and the V segment lost 2 bases, leaving 15 bases of the junction unmatched. The CDR3 loop is CAISELRLGTGTVNTEAFF. CDR3 DNA: TGTGCCATCAGTGAGCTACGTCTAGGTACCGGGACAGTGAACACTGAAGCTTTCTTT.

This clone was detected once. The chain combines TRBV7-3 with TRBJ1-1; TRBD1 aligns across 9 bases. Unmatched junction bases numbered 8, after V lost 5 bases and J lost 4 bases. The CDR3 is 15 amino acids. The V gene's germline CDR1 is SGHTA and CDR2 FQGTGA. The DNA for the CDR3 is TGTGCCAGCAGCCTCGGGACAGGGCTGAGCACTGAAGCTTTCTTT. The encoded protein is CASSLGTGLSTEAFF.

This chain connects TRBV11-2 to TRBJ2-1; TRBD2 agrees at 7 bases. Germline V gives CDR1 SGHAT, CDR2 FQNNGV. The CDR3 has 16 residues. V shed 4 bases, J shed 3 bases, and the junction held 9 bases outside the gene matches. The CDR3 loop is CASSSRSSGGYNEQFF. DNA of the CDR3: TGTGCCAGCAGCTCCCGGTCCTCGGGGGGCTACAATGAGCAGTTCTTC. Combining the CDR3 with reference TRBV11-2 and TRBJ2-1 gives the whole variable domain EAGVAQSPRYKIIEKRQSVAFWCNPISGHATLYWYQQILGQGPKLLIQFQNNGVVDDSQLPKDRFSAERLKGVDSTLKIQPAKLEDSAVYLCASSSRSSGGYNEQFFGPGTRLTVL.

This chain links TRBV5-4 with TRBJ2-1, with D maybe TRBD2 (5 bases). CDR3 length: 15 amino acids. The V end lost 0 bases, the J end lost 8 bases, and 15 bases lay between the germline ends. Germline V lookup: CDR1 SGHNT, CDR2 YYREEE (reference sequence). For the CDR3, the DNA is TGTGCCAGCAGCTTGGCCTGGGGTAGCGATCATGAGCAGTTCTTC. Its translation is CASSLAWGSDHEQFF.

This clone was observed a handful of times. The J gene is TRBJ1-5, the V gene TRBV19; no definite D call. The germline CDR1 and CDR2 sequences are LNHDA and SQIVND (reference sequence). V lost 7 bases and J 9 bases, leaving 19 bases between the germline ends. There are 14 residues in the CDR3. The CDR3 spells CASIPGFPCRPQHF. The CDR3 DNA reads TGTGCCAGTATTCCAGGCTTTCCATGTCGGCCCCAGCATTTT. Full variable domain (rest looked up from reference TRBV19 and TRBJ1-5): DGGITQSPKYLFRKEGQNVTLSCEQNLNHDAMYWYRQDPGQGLRLIYYSQIVNDFQKGDIAEGYSVSREKKESFPLTVTSAQKNPTAFYLCASIPGFPCRPQHFGDGTRLSIL.

This chain links TRBV6-4 with TRBJ2-3; 13 bases agree with TRBD2. The CDR3 consists of 15 residues. V dropped 6 bases and J dropped 4; count of bases not matched to a gene: 4. CDR1 is MRHNA, CDR2 SNTAGT, per germline. This chain's CDR3 is CASSRTSGSPDTQYF. Written as DNA, the CDR3 is TGTGCCAGCAGCCGGACTAGCGGGAGCCCAGATACGCAGTATTTT.

J is TRBJ2-3 and V is TRBV18, with 9 nucleotides matching TRBD2. The germline V gene has CDR1 KGHSH and CDR2 LQKENI. This CDR3 has 16 residues. V lost 5 bases, J lost 3 bases, and 9 bases stayed unmatched. The CDR3 sequence: CASSTSAGGITDTQYF. The CDR3 DNA is TGTGCCAGCTCAACGTCAGCGGGAGGTATAACAGATACGCAGTATTTT. The entire variable domain, with the rest obtained from reference TRBV18 and TRBJ2-3, is as follows: NAGVMQNPRHLVRRRGQEARLRCSPMKGHSHVYWYRQLPEEGLKFMVYLQKENIIDESGMPKERFSAEFPKEGPSILRIQQVVRGDSAAYFCASSTSAGGITDTQYFGPGTRLTVL.

The V call is TRBV30, the J call TRBJ2-1; unclear D gene. In germline, CDR1 is GTSNPN, CDR2 SVGIG (reference sequence). The V gene lost 0 bases and the J gene lost 7 bases, with 7 bases spanning the gap. This CDR3 region has 12 residues. CDR3 loop: CAWSVTRNEQFF. Written as DNA, the CDR3 is TGTGCCTGGAGTGTAACGCGGAATGAGCAGTTCTTC. Combining the CDR3 with reference TRBV30 and TRBJ2-1 gives the whole variable domain SQTIHQWPATLVQPVGSPLSLECTVEGTSNPNLYWYRQAAGRGLQLLFYSVGIGQISSEVPQNLSASRPQDRQFILSSKKLLLSDSGFYLCAWSVTRNEQFFGPGTRLTVL.

This sequence joins TRBV29-1 and TRBJ2-7; D gene unclear. Deletions cut 4 bases from V and 0 bases from J, with 10 bases between. The length of the CDR3 is 13 residues. Germline V gives CDR1 SQVTM, CDR2 ANQGSEA. The CDR3: CSVAWASSYEQYF. Written as DNA, the CDR3 is TGCAGCGTTGCGTGGGCCAGCTCCTACGAGCAGTACTTC.

The chain employs TRBV29-1 and TRBJ2-1; 7 nucleotides agree with TRBD1. V lost 6 bases and J lost 4; bases outside the gene matches: 9. Per the germline V gene, CDR1 is SQVTM and CDR2 is ANQGSEA. The CDR3 sequence is 14 residues long. The CDR3 region is CSVVSGTAYNEQFF. The CDR3 nucleotides are TGCAGCGTGGTCTCCGGGACAGCTTACAATGAGCAGTTCTTC.

The chain joins TRBV6-1 to TRBJ2-4; D is unresolved. Germline V gene data show CDR1 as MNHNS and CDR2 as SASEGT. This CDR3 comprises 11 residues. Trimming removed 2 bases at V and 9 bases at J, with 5 bases between. In DNA form, the CDR3 reads TGTGCCAGCAGTGAATCGGGCATTCAGTACTTC. Residues: CASSESGIQYF.